The next 7 T cell receptor beta chains were all read from a single sample in a study of OX40 agonist ivuxolimab in advanced cancers. This table comes from immunoSEQ multiplex PCR, and its TCRdb copy is limited to in-frame clones, with some not included. Among about 84,000 clones listed, roughly 90% were seen once. Source: CD4+ or CD8+ T cells sorted from blood, taken in a trial of the OX40 agonist ivuxolimab. The source of these receptors is an adult with an advanced solid tumor such as melanoma, head and neck, liver or kidney cancer.

The chain uses TRBV28 and TRBJ1-4; D remains unclear. CDR3 size: 14 residues. The germline gives CDR1 MDHEN, CDR2 SYDVKM. Trimming took off 6 bases at V and 7 bases at J, with 15 bases between the two ends. The CDR3 sequence is CASRFLGIGEKLFF. CDR3 coding DNA: TGTGCCAGCAGATTCCTGGGTATCGGTGAAAAACTGTTTTTT.

V is TRBV28 and J is TRBJ2-3; 8 nucleotides align to TRBD2. V gave up 10 bases and J gave up 2 bases; unmatched junction bases: 2. This CDR3 comprises 12 residues. Germline V gene data show CDR1 as MDHEN and CDR2 as SYDVKM. The CDR3 DNA is TGTGCCATCGGGGGGGCCACAGATACGCAGTATTTT. This sequence encodes CAIGGATDTQYF.

This clone was seen a handful of times. The chain uses TRBV5-8 and TRBJ2-1; the D call may be TRBD1 or TRBD2 (5 bases each). Trimming pared 1 base from V and 8 bases from J, leaving 7 bases between. Germline CDR1 is SGHTS and CDR2 is YDEGEE. This CDR3 has 12 amino acids. The CDR3 DNA follows: TGTGCCAGCAGCTTGCGGGGCTATGAGCAGTTCTTC. Translated, it gives CASSLRGYEQFF.

This clone was detected only a few times. The chain employs TRBV15 and TRBJ1-6; TRBD1 is a possible D gene (5 bases). Trimming cost V 3 bases and J 7 bases, with 13 bases left between them. The CDR3 runs 15 residues. Germline CDR1 and CDR2: LNHNV and YYDKDF (reference sequence). This CDR3 reads CATSRTGTGNSPLHF. CDR3 bases: TGTGCCACCAGCAGGACCGGGACGGGCAATTCACCCCTCCACTTT. Supplemented by reference TRBV15 and TRBJ1-6, the full variable domain reads DAMVIQNPRYQVTQFGKPVTLSCSQTLNHNVMYWYQQKSSQAPKLLFHYYDKDFNNEADTPDNFQSRRPNTSFCFLDIRSPGLGDTAMYLCATSRTGTGNSPLHFGNGTRLTVT.

A word on this clone: This same CDR3 is encoded by further DNA sequences in the sample. The V call is TRBV28, the J call TRBJ2-7; 8 positions agree with TRBD2. Germline-derived CDR1 and CDR2 are MDHEN and SYDVKM. This CDR3 is 12 amino acids long. With V trimmed by 3 bases and J by 7 bases, 2 bases remained unmatched. As DNA, the CDR3 is TGTGCCAGCAGTTTGCTAGCGGGTGAGCAGTACTTC. Protein product: CASSLLAGEQYF.

This clone appeared a few times. The V gene is TRBV5-1, the J gene TRBJ1-2; a weak D match, TRBD1 (5 bases). V lost 4 bases and J lost 8, with 18 bases in between. Germline values: CDR1 SGHRS, CDR2 YFSETQ. The CDR3 extends over 14 amino acids. The CDR3, as DNA: TGCGCCAGCAGCCCCTGGAGCAGGGAACGAGGCTACACCTTC. Translated, it gives CASSPWSRERGYTF.

The CDR3 loop is CASSEGLGRGTYEQYF. The DNA for the CDR3 is TGTGCCAGCAGTGAAGGTCTGGGGCGGGGAACATACGAGCAGTACTTC. The chain uses TRBV2 and TRBJ2-7, with TRBD2 as a possible D gene (6 bases). Trimming removed 1 base at V and 4 bases at J, with 17 bases between. From germline, CDR1 is SNHLY and CDR2 FYNNEI. The CDR3 has 16 residues.